Given below is one T cell receptor (beta chain) in context. This CDR3 has 13 residues. Germline values: CDR1 SGHRS, CDR2 YFSETQ. Trimming took 4 bases from V and 3 from J, leaving 10 bases between them. The data originate from a study of cytotoxic CD8 clonotypes in ibrutinib-treated CLL. Study background: In all, about eleven patients were relapsed/refractory, some 14 were treatment-naive and roughly 18 were IGHV unmutated.

The protocol was immunoSEQ multiplex PCR, while the TCRdb copy is restricted to in-frame clones and leaves out a portion. The table has over 130,000 clones, approximately 80% seen once. The material was PBMCs, obtained after 36 months of ibrutinib treatment. The chain links TRBV5-1 to TRBJ1-1; D possibly corresponds to TRBD1 (5 bases). The sequence came from a human donor with chronic lymphocytic leukemia. The CDR3 here is CASSATVYTEAFF. The DNA for the CDR3 is TGCGCCAGCAGCGCGACAGTTTACACTGAAGCTTTCTTT.